The 18 T cell receptor beta chains presented below share a single source sample, sequenced in a study of blood T cells in healthy people across ages. Primers used in a second PCR of roughly 6 to 12 cycles were a sample-barcoded 5' primer and a J-beta primer mix. TCRdb re-derived calls from the 5' RACE reads in MiXCR, one entry per CDR3 protein. The sample has 1.5 million to 2 million distinct CDR3 sequences, 28% seen once. Sequences were obtained from blood. The source is a woman aged 25 to 45 in good health.

V usage is TRBV29-1 and J usage is TRBJ2-3, with D unresolved. V lost 4 bases and J 1 base, leaving 15 bases between the germline ends. The CDR3 runs 15 residues. Germline values: CDR1 SQVTM, CDR2 ANQGSEA. The CDR3 DNA reads as TGCAGCGTTGGCGGTCCGGCGGCGGGCACAGATACGCAGTATTTT. The encoded protein is CSVGGPAAGTDTQYF.

J is TRBJ2-5 and V is TRBV9, with 9 bases that match TRBD2. CDR3 length: 15 residues. Looked up from germline, CDR1 is SGDLS and CDR2 is YYNGEE. With 3 bases clipped from V and 5 bases from J, the junction kept 8 bases outside the gene matches. The DNA for the CDR3 is TGTGCCAGCAGCGGGGCGGGGGGGCACCGTGAGACCCAGTACTTC. Translated, it gives CASSGAGGHRETQYF.

This clonotype has at least ten counts. V and J are TRBV24-1 and TRBJ2-1; D remains unclear. Germline V gene lookup returns CDR1 KGHDR and CDR2 SFDVKD. The V and J ends lost 5 bases and 6 bases respectively, with 10 bases between them. This CDR3 has 13 amino acids. The CDR3 protein is CATSGGSINEQFF. CDR3 DNA sequence: TGTGCCACCAGTGGGGGTTCGATCAATGAGCAGTTCTTC.

V gene TRBV20-1 combines with J gene TRBJ2-1, with no clear D. The length of the CDR3 is 15 residues. The V end was cut by 3 bases, the J end by 5 bases, with 17 bases between. The V gene's germline CDR1 is DFQATT and CDR2 SNEGSKA (reference sequence). In DNA, the CDR3 is TGCAGTGCTAGTCAGGCTAGTAGGTACAACAATGAGCAGTTCTTC. Amino acids: CSASQASRYNNEQFF.

This clonotype was detected only a few times. The chain carries TRBV6-6 and TRBJ1-1; the match to TRBD1 covers 12 bases. V lost 5 bases and J lost 11; bases outside the gene matches: 12. Germline V gives CDR1 MNHNY, CDR2 SVGAGI (reference sequence). The CDR3 has 15 amino acids. CDR3 DNA sequence: TGTGCCAGCAGTGGAACCGGGACAGGGGGCTCATGGGCTTTCTTT. Its protein product is CASSGTGTGGSWAFF.

This clonotype was observed a handful of times. V is TRBV5-1 and J is TRBJ1-2; 7 bases line up with TRBD1. Germline lookup yields CDR1 SGHRS and CDR2 YFSETQ. This CDR3 contains 13 residues. With 5 bases clipped from V and 3 bases from J, the junction kept 4 bases outside the gene matches. The CDR3 protein is CASRTGRYYGYTF. CDR3 DNA: TGCGCCAGCAGGACAGGGAGATACTATGGCTACACCTTC.

The sample holds a few counts of this clonotype. This may stem from a read error, because a much larger clone lies one nucleotide away. The chain has TRBV12-3 or TRBV12-4 and TRBJ2-7, with 7 bases aligning to TRBD2. This CDR3 has 13 amino acids. CDR3 DNA: TGTGCCTGCAGTTTAGCAGCGGGGTTCGAGCAGTACTTC. Amino acid sequence: CACSLAAGFEQYF.

This clonotype showed up just a few times. The V and J genes are TRBV20-1 and TRBJ1-6; 9 nucleotides align to TRBD1. The CDR3 loop spans 13 amino acids. CDR1 is DFQATT, CDR2 SNEGSKA, per germline (reference sequence). The V segment lost 3 bases and the J segment 7 bases; nucleotides outside the gene matches: 1. The CDR3 is CSASGQGNSPLHF. In DNA form, the CDR3 reads TGCAGTGCTAGTGGACAGGGGAATTCACCCCTCCACTTT.

On this clonotype itself: This could be a read error, since a much larger clone is one nucleotide away. This chain connects TRBV7-2 to TRBJ2-4; D call uncertain. TRBJ2-7 explains the end of the DNA better; the J call may be wrong. There are 14 residues in the CDR3. Germline values: CDR1 SGHTA, CDR2 FQGNSA. CDR3 protein: CASGFRTQTYEQYF. In nucleotides, the CDR3 is TGTGCCAGCGGCTTTAGGACCCAAACCTACGAGCAGTACTTC.

In this sample, this clonotype turned up a few times. The chain carries TRBV12-3 or TRBV12-4 and TRBJ2-7, with 9 positions matching TRBD2. Trimming cost V 7 bases and J 2 bases; bases outside gene matches: 24. The CDR3 is 20 residues long. CDR3 loop: CASTFLPALGLAQGAYEQYF. The CDR3 DNA is TGTGCCAGCACTTTCCTACCCGCACTCGGACTAGCGCAGGGGGCCTACGAGCAGTACTTC.

This clonotype was seen more than once but under ten times. The chain has TRBV30 and TRBJ2-1, with TRBD2 matching over 15 bases. J lost 3 bases, V lost 2 bases, and 8 bases had no gene match. Germline-derived CDR1 and CDR2 are GTSNPN and SVGIG (reference sequence). The CDR3 extends over 18 amino acids. This chain's CDR3 is CAWSPPGLAGGLYNEQFF. CDR3 nucleotides: TGTGCCTGGAGTCCACCGGGACTAGCGGGGGGTCTCTACAATGAGCAGTTCTTC. The full variable domain, in which reference TRBV30 and TRBJ2-1 provide the parts outside the CDR3, is SQTIHQWPATLVQPVGSPLSLECTVEGTSNPNLYWYRQAAGRGLQLLFYSVGIGQISSEVPQNLSASRPQDRQFILSSKKLLLSDSGFYLCAWSPPGLAGGLYNEQFFGPGTRLTVL.

V and J are TRBV29-1 and TRBJ1-2, with 12 bases identical to TRBD1. J gave up 4 bases and V 6 bases, and 9 bases lay outside the gene matches. The CDR3 extends over 15 amino acids. CDR1 is SQVTM, CDR2 ANQGSEA, per germline. The DNA of the CDR3 is TGCAGCGTACCGGGACAGGGGGCTTATCCCTATGGCTACACCTTC. Translated, it gives CSVPGQGAYPYGYTF. Supplemented by reference TRBV29-1 and TRBJ1-2, the full variable domain reads SAVISQKPSRDICQRGTSLTIQCQVDSQVTMMFWYRQQPGQSLTLIATANQGSEATYESGFVIDKFPISRPNLTFSTLTVSNMSPEDSSIYLCSVPGQGAYPYGYTFGSGTRLTVV.

This clonotype was picked up a small number of times. The chain employs TRBV20-1 and TRBJ2-1; 8 bases are shared with TRBD2. The CDR3 is 13 amino acids. V trimming: 5 bases; J trimming: 7 bases; junction bases outside the gene matches: 7. CDR1 and CDR2 (germline): DFQATT, SNEGSKA (reference sequence). The CDR3 here is CSAPRGGVNEQFF. In nucleotides, the CDR3 is TGCAGTGCTCCCCGGGGGGGTGTAAATGAGCAGTTCTTC.

The chain couples TRBV5-4 to TRBJ2-5; weak D call: TRBD1 (5 bases). The CDR3 length is 13 residues. Trimming took off 3 bases at V and 3 bases at J, with 9 bases between the two ends. CDR1 SGHNT and CDR2 YYREEE come from the germline V gene (reference sequence). In DNA, the CDR3 is TGTGCCAGCAGCTCAAAAGGGGAAGAGACCCAGTACTTC. Protein: CASSSKGEETQYF.

This clonotype came up many times. This chain connects TRBV20-1 to TRBJ2-1; 11 bases map to TRBD2. The CDR3 totals 14 residues. CDR1 DFQATT and CDR2 SNEGSKA come from the germline V gene (reference sequence). Losses at the gene ends were 6 bases for V and 5 bases for J; bases not matched to a gene: 6. The CDR3 DNA follows: TGCAGTGCAAGACTAGCGGGGAGAAACAATGAGCAGTTCTTC. Translation gives CSARLAGRNNEQFF.

This clonotype was seen at least ten times. In DNA form, the CDR3 reads TGTGCTAGTGGTTTGGTACCGGGGACGAATGGCTACACCTTC. Encoded protein: CASGLVPGTNGYTF. The genes are TRBV12-5 and TRBJ1-2, with D tentatively TRBD1 (5 bases). The ends were cut back, 0 bases at V and 6 bases at J, with 11 bases in the middle. The CDR3 sequence is 14 residues long. The germline CDR1 and CDR2 sequences are LGHNT and FRNRAP.

Of note for this clonotype: Given a much more abundant clone one base away, this may be a read error. This chain joins TRBV12-3 or TRBV12-4 and TRBJ2-5, with a tentative D call TRBD2 (6 bases). The CDR3 length is 15 residues. In DNA form, the CDR3 reads TGTGCCAGCAGTTTAATGGGGGGTGGTGAAGAGACCCAGCACTTC. Its protein is CASSLMGGGEETQHF.

A word on this clonotype: A much larger clone sits a single nucleotide away, making a read error possible. The chain employs TRBV2 and TRBJ2-5; maybe TRBD2 (5 bases). V lost 6 bases to trimming and J lost 5 bases, with 16 bases between them. This CDR3 region has 14 residues. CDR1 is SNHLY and CDR2 is FYNNEI in the germline V gene. The CDR3 DNA follows: TGTGCCAGCAGGTTGGGATCGAGGGAGGAGACCCAGTACTTC. The encoded protein is CASRLGSREETQYF.